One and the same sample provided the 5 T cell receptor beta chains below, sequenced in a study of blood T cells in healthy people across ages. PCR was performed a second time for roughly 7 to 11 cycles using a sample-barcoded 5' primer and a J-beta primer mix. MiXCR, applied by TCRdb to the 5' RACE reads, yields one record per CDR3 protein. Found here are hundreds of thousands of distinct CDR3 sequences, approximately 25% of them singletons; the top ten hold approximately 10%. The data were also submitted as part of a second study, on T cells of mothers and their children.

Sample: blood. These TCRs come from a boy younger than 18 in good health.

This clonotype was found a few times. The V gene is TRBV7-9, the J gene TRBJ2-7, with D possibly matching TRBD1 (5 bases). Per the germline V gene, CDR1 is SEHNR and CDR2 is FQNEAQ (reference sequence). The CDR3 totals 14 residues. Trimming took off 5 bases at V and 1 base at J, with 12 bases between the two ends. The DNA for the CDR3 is TGTGCCAGCAGCCCGGCCGGACAATCCTACGAGCAGTACTTC. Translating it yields CASSPAGQSYEQYF.

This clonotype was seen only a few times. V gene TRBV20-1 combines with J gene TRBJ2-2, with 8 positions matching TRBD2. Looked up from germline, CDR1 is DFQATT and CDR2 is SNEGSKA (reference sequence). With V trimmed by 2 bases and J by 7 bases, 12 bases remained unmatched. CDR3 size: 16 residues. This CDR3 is CSARPVALAGVGELFF. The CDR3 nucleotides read TGCAGTGCTAGACCCGTAGCCCTAGCGGGCGTCGGGGAGCTGTTTTTT.

The CDR3 spells CSARDGGTTGELFF. The DNA for the CDR3 is TGCAGTGCTAGAGATGGGGGTACTACCGGGGAGCTGTTTTTT. The genes are TRBV20-1 and TRBJ2-2; D possibly matches TRBD1 or TRBD2 (5 bases each). This CDR3 region has 14 residues. Germline V gene data show CDR1 as DFQATT and CDR2 as SNEGSKA (reference sequence). V lost 0 bases and J 5 bases, leaving 10 bases between the germline ends.

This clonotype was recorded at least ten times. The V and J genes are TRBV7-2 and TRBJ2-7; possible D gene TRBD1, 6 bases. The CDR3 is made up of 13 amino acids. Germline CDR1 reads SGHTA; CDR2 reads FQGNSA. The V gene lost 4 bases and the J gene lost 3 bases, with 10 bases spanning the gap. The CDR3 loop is CASSYLGGYEQYF. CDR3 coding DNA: TGTGCCAGCAGCTACCTAGGGGGCTACGAGCAGTACTTC.

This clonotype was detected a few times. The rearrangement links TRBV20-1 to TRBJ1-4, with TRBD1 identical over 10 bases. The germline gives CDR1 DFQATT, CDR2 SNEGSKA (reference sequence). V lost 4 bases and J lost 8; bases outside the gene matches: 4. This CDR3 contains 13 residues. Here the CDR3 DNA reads TGCAGTGCTAAGGGGACAGGGGAGGAAAAACTGTTTTTT. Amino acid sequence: CSAKGTGEEKLFF.